This T cell receptor (beta chain) was obtained from a study of T cells after yellow fever vaccination. Study summary: SMART-Seq v4 Ultra Low Input served to prepare low-cell-number fractions. Study-level findings and limits: Boosting was followed by the reappearance of most primary-vaccination clones (roughly 95% CD4, about 88% CD8).

This clonotype occurred many times. The antigen is unknown. A 5'RACE template-switching step, the method used to make TCR cDNA, added a universal primer site and UMIs. One entry per CDR3 protein results from TCRdb running MiXCR on the 5' RACE reads. Of a few hundred thousand distinct CDR3 sequences in the sample, 3.6% are singletons; the top ten hold 15% to 20%. This receptor was taken from a man between 18 and 29 years old who received the YFV17D yellow fever vaccine. The sample consisted of PBMCs, taken 15 days after the yellow fever booster vaccination.

CDR3 in DNA: TGCGCCAGCAGCGAGGGACAGGGAAGTGGCTACACCTTC. It translates to CASSEGQGSGYTF. The chain is built from TRBV5-1 and TRBJ1-2; TRBD1 agrees at 9 bases. This CDR3 is built from 13 residues. V lost 4 bases and J lost 7; bases outside the gene matches: 5. Germline V gene sequence: CDR1 SGHRS, CDR2 YFSETQ.